These 11 T cell receptor beta chains were all obtained from the same sample, sequenced in a study of blood T cell repertoires in COVID-19. Assay: immunoSEQ multiplex PCR; the TCRdb copy retains only in-frame clones and omits some. The sample lists about 160,000 clones; around 82% were seen once. Sequencing was done on a sample of peripheral blood. The source is a man of 80 years or more with COVID-19, enrolled during active disease.

This clone was seen a few times. V and J are TRBV10-2 and TRBJ2-3; TRBD1 aligns across 7 bases. The CDR3 is made up of 15 amino acids. Germline V gene sequence: CDR1 WSHSY, CDR2 SAAADI. The V and J ends lost 5 bases and 3 bases, in that order; junction bases with no gene match: 8. CDR3 residues: CASSLQGTRTDTQYF. DNA for the CDR3: TGCGCCAGCAGTCTACAGGGGACGAGGACAGATACGCAGTATTTT.

V and J are TRBV29-1 and TRBJ1-2; tentatively, D is TRBD1 (5 bases). This CDR3 is 12 amino acids long. CDR1 and CDR2 (germline): SQVTM, ANQGSEA. Deletions cut 1 base from V and 8 bases from J, with 11 bases between. Here the CDR3 DNA reads TGCAGCGTTGAAGGGGGCGCACGGGGCTACACCTTC. Residues: CSVEGGARGYTF.

This chain links TRBV27 with TRBJ1-5; the match to TRBD1 covers 9 bases. The CDR3 is 14 residues long. With V trimmed by 5 bases and J by 7 bases, 6 bases remained unmatched. CDR1 and CDR2 (germline): MNHEY, SMNVEV (reference sequence). This CDR3 is CASSKDRGQQPQHF. The CDR3 coding sequence is TGTGCCAGCAGTAAGGACAGGGGACAACAGCCCCAGCATTTT.

The chain carries TRBV19 and TRBJ1-5; D remains ambiguous. Germline CDR1 reads LNHDA; CDR2 reads SQIVND (reference sequence). This CDR3 has 13 amino acids. V gave up 3 bases and J gave up 5 bases, with 8 bases separating them. The CDR3 sequence is CASSMLSDQPQHF. CDR3 DNA: TGTGCCAGTAGTATGTTGTCAGATCAGCCCCAGCATTTT.

The chain has TRBV10-2 and TRBJ1-5, with 8 bases matching TRBD1. The J segment lost 6 bases and the V segment lost 2 bases, leaving 3 bases of the junction unmatched. Looked up from germline, CDR1 is WSHSY and CDR2 is SAAADI. The CDR3 is 14 amino acids. The CDR3 DNA reads as TGCGCCAGCAGTGAGGCGGACAGGGCTCAGCCCCAGCATTTT. Amino acid sequence: CASSEADRAQPQHF.

V usage is TRBV5-6 and J usage is TRBJ1-6; 8 nucleotides line up with TRBD1. J was trimmed by 7 bases and V by 4 bases; bases with no gene match: 7. The CDR3 totals 15 residues. From germline, CDR1 is SGHDT and CDR2 YYEEEE. Written as DNA, the CDR3 is TGTGCCAGCAGCCAAAACAGGGGGGTGAATTCACCCCTCCACTTT. Protein: CASSQNRGVNSPLHF.

V usage is TRBV7-2 and J usage is TRBJ1-5, with 7 bases that match TRBD1. V dropped 2 bases and J dropped 5; count of bases not matched to a gene: 6. This CDR3 is built from 15 residues. Germline V gene data show CDR1 as SGHTA and CDR2 as FQGNSA. The CDR3 DNA reads as TGTGCCAGCAGCTTAAGCCCGGACAGGTATCAGCCCCAGCATTTT. It is translated as CASSLSPDRYQPQHF.

The chain links TRBV28 to TRBJ2-7, with 10 bases aligning to TRBD1. Germline CDR1 MDHEN, CDR2 SYDVKM. With 7 bases clipped from V and 2 bases from J, the junction kept 8 bases outside the gene matches. The CDR3 is made up of 15 amino acids. CDR3 sequence reads: CASTRGGTGAYEQYF. The CDR3, as DNA: TGTGCCAGCACCCGGGGGGGGACAGGGGCCTACGAGCAGTACTTC. Combining the CDR3 with reference TRBV28 and TRBJ2-7 gives the whole variable domain DVKVTQSSRYLVKRTGEKVFLECVQDMDHENMFWYRQDPGLGLRLIYFSYDVKMKEKGDIPEGYSVSREKKERFSLILESASTNQTSMYLCASTRGGTGAYEQYFGPGTRLTVT.

The J gene is TRBJ2-1, the V gene TRBV5-1, with 9 nucleotides matching TRBD1. This CDR3 has 15 amino acids. V lost 2 bases, J lost 8 bases, and 8 bases stayed unmatched. Germline CDR1 SGHRS, CDR2 YFSETQ. CDR3 region: CASSFTGGDIDEQFF. The CDR3 region has the DNA TGCGCCAGCAGCTTTACAGGGGGCGATATTGATGAGCAGTTCTTC. Full variable domain (outside the CDR3, taken from reference TRBV5-1 and TRBJ2-1): KAGVTQTPRYLIKTRGQQVTLSCSPISGHRSVSWYQQTPGQGLQFLFEYFSETQRNKGNFPGRFSGRQFSNSRSEMNVSTLELGDSALYLCASSFTGGDIDEQFFGPGTRLTVL.

The genes are TRBV25-1 and TRBJ2-1; D ambiguous. CDR1 MGHDK and CDR2 SYGVNS come from the germline V gene. V dropped 2 bases and J dropped 2 bases, with 4 bases sitting between them. This CDR3 comprises 13 residues. The CDR3: CASSEPTYNEQFF. CDR3 DNA sequence: TGTGCCAGCAGTGAACCTACCTACAATGAGCAGTTCTTC.

CDR3 nucleotide sequence: TGTGCCAGCAGTTACTCAGGGGGCGAGGGGAACACTGAAGCTTTCTTT. Translation: CASSYSGGEGNTEAFF. The gene calls are TRBV6-5 and TRBJ1-1; 7 positions match TRBD1. The CDR3 spans 16 residues. The germline V gene has CDR1 MNHEY and CDR2 SVGAGI. V was pared by 0 bases and J by 1 base, with 5 bases of the junction left unmatched.